Sequencing of this TCR beta chain was carried out in a study of PD-L1 blockade in urothelial cancer. At the level of the study: Enrolled patients had been treated previously with 0 to 3 chemotherapy regimens.

In germline, CDR1 is GTSNPN, CDR2 SVGIG (reference sequence). This CDR3 spans 14 amino acids. Trimming removed 7 bases at V and 0 bases at J, with 14 bases between. The table came from immunoSEQ multiplex PCR; TCRdb's copy has only in-frame clones and leaves some out. The table shows about 84,000 clones, with more than 90% occurring only once. Locally advanced or metastatic urothelial carcinoma affected the patients. The TCR was taken from a man aged 55 to 70 with urothelial cancer. Sample: PBMCs, taken around atezolizumab (anti-PD-L1) treatment. V gene TRBV30 combines with J gene TRBJ2-3; D is perhaps TRBD1 (6 bases). The CDR3 protein is CASGTLTSTDTQYF. The CDR3 DNA sequence: TGTGCCTCCGGGACATTAACTAGCACAGATACGCAGTATTTT.